These 28 T cell receptor beta chains originate from one sample sequenced in a study of shared clonotypes between healthy human individuals. The repertoire was sequenced with immunoSEQ multiplex PCR; TCRdb's copy has only in-frame clones and lacks some. The sample contains some 2,500,000 clones, about nine tenths of which appear only once. Material for sequencing was naive CD4+ T cells from PBMCs. Subset meaning: CD45RA+ positively selected. Receptors were obtained from a man younger than 35 in good health. Some clones in this sample may be carry-over from other donors' samples.

V usage is TRBV2 and J usage is TRBJ2-1, with D uncertain. Trimming removed 10 bases from V and 4 bases from J, with 14 bases in between. The length of the CDR3 is 13 residues. The germline CDR1 and CDR2 sequences are SNHLY and FYNNEI. DNA for the CDR3: TGTGCCACCCAAACGCCAGCTTACAATGAGCAGTTCTTC. Protein product: CATQTPAYNEQFF.

This chain links TRBV6-1 with TRBJ2-7, with 10 bases identical to TRBD1. The V gene's germline CDR1 is MNHNS and CDR2 SASEGT. CDR3 length: 13 amino acids. Trimming took 8 bases from V and 3 from J; bases not matched to a gene: 4. The CDR3 spells CASRRTGGYEQYF. CDR3 nucleotides: TGTGCCAGCCGCAGGACAGGGGGCTACGAGCAGTACTTC.

The chain joins TRBV5-1 to TRBJ2-2; D gene uncertain. The length of the CDR3 is 15 residues. V was cut by 1 base and J by 3 bases, with 10 bases left in between. Germline CDR1 and CDR2: SGHRS and YFSETQ. The CDR3 spells CASSLLRQDTGELFF. CDR3 in DNA: TGCGCCAGCAGCTTGCTTCGGCAGGACACCGGGGAGCTGTTTTTT. Using reference TRBV5-1 and TRBJ2-2 for the parts outside the CDR3, the full variable domain is KAGVTQTPRYLIKTRGQQVTLSCSPISGHRSVSWYQQTPGQGLQFLFEYFSETQRNKGNFPGRFSGRQFSNSRSEMNVSTLELGDSALYLCASSLLRQDTGELFFGEGSRLTVL.

The CDR3 coding sequence is TGTGCCAGCAGTACGGGCCTGACAGCCACCTACGAGCAGTACTTC. Its translation: CASSTGLTATYEQYF. The chain has TRBV6-5 and TRBJ2-7, with D possibly matching TRBD1 (5 bases). The CDR3 totals 15 residues. The germline V and J ends were trimmed by 5 bases and 2 bases, with 16 bases remaining between them. CDR1 and CDR2 (germline): MNHEY, SVGAGI.

This sequence joins TRBV7-3 and TRBJ2-1; 8 nucleotides line up with TRBD2. This CDR3 is 13 amino acids long. V was pared by 5 bases and J by 7 bases, with 4 bases of the junction left unmatched. Looked up from germline, CDR1 is SGHTA and CDR2 is FQGTGA. The CDR3 is CASSPAGANEQFF. The CDR3, as DNA: TGTGCCAGCAGCCCAGCGGGGGCTAATGAGCAGTTCTTC.

This clone was counted once. The J gene is TRBJ1-2, the V gene TRBV7-8, with D hard to call. Germline V gene sequence: CDR1 SGHVS, CDR2 FQNEAQ. V was cut by 1 base and J by 1 base, with 10 bases left in between. The CDR3 is made up of 15 amino acids. CDR3 loop: CASSLVYQDNYGYTF. CDR3 DNA sequence: TGTGCCAGCAGCTTAGTTTATCAGGATAACTATGGCTACACCTTC.

The chain carries TRBV28 and TRBJ1-4; a possible D gene is TRBD1 (5 bases). The CDR3 consists of 14 residues. Looked up from germline, CDR1 is MDHEN and CDR2 is SYDVKM. V was trimmed by 6 bases and J by 5 bases, leaving 13 bases between them. The CDR3: CASRTGGENEKLFF. Written as DNA, the CDR3 is TGTGCCAGCAGGACCGGGGGGGAGAATGAAAAACTGTTTTTT.

The chain employs TRBV5-6 and TRBJ2-4; D could derive from TRBD1 or TRBD2 (5 bases each). The CDR3 contains 14 residues. With 1 base removed from V and 5 bases from J, the gap between germline ends came to 10 bases. CDR1 is SGHDT and CDR2 is YYEEEE in the germline V gene. Here the CDR3 reads CASSLSGPQNIQYF. Here the CDR3 DNA reads TGTGCCAGCAGCTTGTCGGGACCCCAAAACATTCAGTACTTC.

The rearrangement links TRBV6-1 to TRBJ1-2; 7 nucleotides agree with TRBD1. Germline CDR1 is MNHNS and CDR2 is SASEGT. The CDR3 is 15 amino acids. V lost 2 bases and J lost 4; bases outside the gene matches: 7. The CDR3 reads CASSEPGTAVYGYTF. CDR3 coding DNA: TGTGCCAGCAGTGAACCCGGGACAGCGGTCTATGGCTACACCTTC.

The J gene is TRBJ2-5, the V gene TRBV4-1, with no clear D. This CDR3 comprises 14 residues. V lost 3 bases and J 5 bases, leaving 13 bases between the germline ends. Germline-derived CDR1 and CDR2 are MGHRA and YSYEKL. This CDR3 reads CASSHGRVRETQYF. CDR3 DNA: TGCGCCAGCAGCCACGGCCGGGTTAGGGAGACCCAGTACTTC.

The genes are TRBV15 and TRBJ2-7; TRBD2 matches 8 bases. Per germline, CDR1 LNHNV and CDR2 YYDKDF (reference sequence). This CDR3 has 16 residues. The J segment lost 4 bases and the V segment lost 0 bases, leaving 8 bases of the junction unmatched. DNA for the CDR3: TGTGCCACCAGCAGAGACCGACGGGAGGGCCGTTACGAGCAGTACTTC. It translates to CATSRDRREGRYEQYF. The variable domain in full, with the rest retrieved from reference TRBV15 and TRBJ2-7, is DAMVIQNPRYQVTQFGKPVTLSCSQTLNHNVMYWYQQKSSQAPKLLFHYYDKDFNNEADTPDNFQSRRPNTSFCFLDIRSPGLGDTAMYLCATSRDRREGRYEQYFGPGTRLTVT.

The gene calls are TRBV20-1 and TRBJ2-7; 9 nucleotides align to TRBD1. The ends lost 7 bases at V and 5 bases at J; junction bases unmatched: 3. The CDR3 is 11 residues long. Looked up from germline, CDR1 is DFQATT and CDR2 is SNEGSKA (reference sequence). DNA for the CDR3: TGCAGTGGGACAGGGGCTAACGAGCAGTACTTC. Encoded protein: CSGTGANEQYF.

Notes on this clone: Distinct nucleotide sequences in the sample also encode this CDR3. The chain couples TRBV27 to TRBJ2-5; D gene unclear. Between the trimmed V and J ends, which lost 6 bases and 2 bases, there was a span of 4 bases. Germline V gives CDR1 MNHEY, CDR2 SMNVEV (reference sequence). The CDR3 has 11 amino acids. CDR3 amino acids: CASRLQETQYF. Written as DNA, the CDR3 is TGTGCCAGCAGGCTGCAAGAGACCCAGTACTTC.

The CDR3 is CASSFGRGVVTGELFF. CDR3 DNA sequence: TGTGCCAGCAGTTTTGGGCGGGGCGTGGTCACCGGGGAGCTGTTTTTT. The J gene is TRBJ2-2, the V gene TRBV27; tentatively, D is TRBD2 (6 bases). Trimming removed 3 bases at V and 4 bases at J, with 15 bases between. Per the germline V gene, CDR1 is MNHEY and CDR2 is SMNVEV (reference sequence). This CDR3 has 16 residues.

This chain joins TRBV5-1 and TRBJ2-5; 9 nucleotides agree with TRBD1. CDR3 size: 15 residues. Germline trimming cut 3 bases from V and 3 bases from J; bases unmatched to any gene: 6. The germline gives CDR1 SGHRS, CDR2 YFSETQ. CDR3 protein: CASSWTGTGKETQYF. CDR3 in DNA: TGCGCCAGCAGCTGGACCGGGACAGGGAAAGAGACCCAGTACTTC.

The chain joins TRBV5-4 to TRBJ2-3, with TRBD1 matching over 8 bases. The trim removed 4 bases at V and 0 bases at J, leaving 7 bases unmatched. CDR1 is SGHNT, CDR2 YYREEE, per germline (reference sequence). This CDR3 is 16 amino acids long. DNA of the CDR3: TGTGCCAGCAGCGCGGACAGGGCGGCTAGCACAGATACGCAGTATTTT. It codes for CASSADRAASTDTQYF.

The gene calls are TRBV19 and TRBJ1-2; 7 bases align to TRBD1. The CDR3 extends over 12 amino acids. J gave up 5 bases and V 7 bases, and 4 bases lay outside the gene matches. Germline V gene sequence: CDR1 LNHDA, CDR2 SQIVND (reference sequence). The CDR3 protein is CASKDRPYGYTF. The CDR3 DNA is TGTGCCAGTAAGGACAGGCCTTATGGCTACACCTTC.

Details on this clone: The sample holds other DNA sequences that translate to the same CDR3. This chain links TRBV30 with TRBJ1-2; 8 nucleotides agree with TRBD1. Germline V gene lookup returns CDR1 GTSNPN and CDR2 SVGIG (reference sequence). CDR3 length equals 12 residues. The trim removed 5 bases at V and 2 bases at J, leaving 1 base unmatched. The CDR3 DNA sequence: TGTGCCTGGGACAGGGGCAACTATGGCTACACCTTC. Encoded protein: CAWDRGNYGYTF.

The chain joins TRBV9 to TRBJ2-1, with 7 positions matching TRBD2. Germline-derived CDR1 and CDR2 are SGDLS and YYNGEE. After removal of 7 bases from V and 4 bases from J, the junction contained 14 bases not matched to a gene. The CDR3 runs to 16 residues. The CDR3 loop is CASPNFGTTMYNEQFF. In nucleotides, the CDR3 is TGTGCCAGCCCCAATTTTGGGACTACCATGTACAATGAGCAGTTCTTC.

The chain employs TRBV5-1 and TRBJ1-3; TRBD1 might be the D (5 bases). Germline lookup yields CDR1 SGHRS and CDR2 YFSETQ. This CDR3 region has 14 residues. V shed 8 bases and J shed 3 bases, with 15 bases lying between them. DNA for the CDR3: TGCGCCAGTAGTAGGGGAAGTCGTGGAAACACCATATATTTT. Protein product: CASSRGSRGNTIYF.

The chain uses TRBV5-4 and TRBJ1-1; 8 positions agree with TRBD1. V gave up 4 bases and J gave up 1 base; unmatched junction bases: 6. CDR3 length equals 15 residues. Germline V gene data show CDR1 as SGHNT and CDR2 as YYREEE (reference sequence). CDR3: CASSPKGQENTEAFF. CDR3 bases: TGTGCCAGCAGCCCGAAGGGACAGGAGAACACTGAAGCTTTCTTT. Drawing the rest from reference TRBV5-4 and TRBJ1-1, the complete variable domain is ETGVTQSPTHLIKTRGQQVTLRCSSQSGHNTVSWYQQALGQGPQFIFQYYREEENGRGNFPPRFSGLQFPNYSSELNVNALELDDSALYLCASSPKGQENTEAFFGQGTRLTVV.

The V and J genes are TRBV5-1 and TRBJ2-7; TRBD1 agrees at 11 bases. V dropped 0 bases and J dropped 12; count of bases not matched to a gene: 8. The germline V gene encodes CDR1 SGHRS and CDR2 YFSETQ. This CDR3 is 14 amino acids long. CDR3: CASSLGTGGRLWYF. In nucleotides, the CDR3 is TGCGCCAGCAGCTTGGGGACAGGGGGCCGTTTGTGGTACTTC.

This CDR3 reads CASSLIGGNYGYTF. The CDR3 nucleotides are TGTGCCAGCAGTTTAATAGGAGGAAACTATGGCTACACCTTC. This chain connects TRBV28 to TRBJ1-2; D call uncertain. Germline V gene sequence: CDR1 MDHEN, CDR2 SYDVKM. The CDR3 totals 14 residues. V lost 2 bases to trimming and J lost 2 bases, with 9 bases between them.

J is TRBJ1-1 and V is TRBV5-4, with 8 bases identical to TRBD1. The CDR3 consists of 16 residues. Per germline, CDR1 SGHNT and CDR2 YYREEE (reference sequence). V dropped 0 bases and J dropped 4; count of bases not matched to a gene: 8. CDR3 nucleotides: TGTGCCAGCAGCTTGGGACAGGGGTTCTCGGGCACTGAAGCTTTCTTT. Protein sequence: CASSLGQGFSGTEAFF.

The gene calls are TRBV10-1 and TRBJ2-3; 7 bases fit TRBD2. The CDR3 extends over 15 amino acids. Germline V CDR1 and CDR2: WNHNN, SYGVQD (reference sequence). V trimming: 2 bases; J trimming: 4 bases; junction bases outside the gene matches: 6. The CDR3 DNA reads TGCGCCAGCAGTGAGGCGGGAGTTCCTTCAGATACGCAGTATTTT. Residues: CASSEAGVPSDTQYF.

The chain couples TRBV29-1 to TRBJ1-4; D gene unclear. V was pared by 0 bases and J by 7 bases, with 9 bases between. This CDR3 spans 13 amino acids. Germline CDR1 reads SQVTM; CDR2 reads ANQGSEA. CDR3: CSVEDPQSEKLFF. Written as DNA, the CDR3 is TGCAGCGTTGAAGATCCCCAATCTGAAAAACTGTTTTTT. The variable domain in full, with the rest retrieved from reference TRBV29-1 and TRBJ1-4, is SAVISQKPSRDICQRGTSLTIQCQVDSQVTMMFWYRQQPGQSLTLIATANQGSEATYESGFVIDKFPISRPNLTFSTLTVSNMSPEDSSIYLCSVEDPQSEKLFFGSGTQLSVL.

Regarding this clone: Other DNA variants within this sample encode the same CDR3. This rearrangement joins TRBV20-1 to TRBJ2-7; D is unresolved. Germline CDR1 DFQATT, CDR2 SNEGSKA (reference sequence). V was clipped by 3 bases and J by 3 bases, with 6 bases between them. The CDR3 has 11 amino acids. This CDR3 is CSARDFYEQYF. Here the CDR3 DNA reads TGCAGTGCTAGGGATTTCTACGAGCAGTACTTC.

The chain recombines TRBV29-1 with TRBJ2-3; the D gene could be TRBD1 or TRBD2 (5 bases each). The germline V and J ends were trimmed by 2 bases and 2 bases, with 11 bases remaining between them. The CDR3 spans 14 residues. The germline V gene has CDR1 SQVTM and CDR2 ANQGSEA. The CDR3 DNA is TGCAGCGTTGAAACCGGGGCCGCCACAGATACGCAGTATTTT. Translation: CSVETGAATDTQYF.